This entry lists 20 T cell receptor beta chains sequenced from one sample in a study of T-cell memory formation after mild COVID-19. A single record per CDR3 protein comes from TCRdb applying MiXCR to the 5' RACE reads. Among about 55,000 distinct CDR3 sequences listed, 9.5% were seen once. Sequencing was carried out using PBMCs or a T cell subset sorted from them (not recorded which). The receptor source for this set is a man in his late teens or twenties who had mild COVID-19 (a few samples of this study predate the infection). Cell type and time point are not known.

This clonotype was detected many times. The V gene is TRBV6-5, the J gene TRBJ2-1; TRBD2 matches 13 bases. CDR3 length equals 15 residues. Germline lookup yields CDR1 MNHEY and CDR2 SVGAGI. The J segment lost 10 bases and the V segment lost 5 bases, leaving 8 bases of the junction unmatched. The CDR3 reads CASSQRTSGGVEQFF. CDR3 DNA sequence: TGTGCCAGCAGTCAAAGGACTAGCGGGGGAGTGGAGCAGTTCTTC.

This clonotype turned up a few times. The junction does not match germline at one end; this may be a read error. The rearrangement uses TRBV20-1 and TRBJ2-2, with 7 bases aligning to TRBD1. The CDR3 covers 14 residues. Germline CDR1 and CDR2: DFQATT and SNEGSKA (reference sequence). The CDR3, as DNA: TGCAGCGCCACCGAGGGGGCGAAAACCGGGGAGCTGTTTTTT. Translation gives CSATEGAKTGELFF.

In its sample, this clonotype was seen many times. This chain connects TRBV7-2 to TRBJ1-5, with D uncertain. Germline CDR1 SGHTA, CDR2 FQGNSA. The V end was cut by 1 base, the J end by 2 bases, with 9 bases between. There are 15 residues in the CDR3. CDR3: CASSLVGGGNQPQHF. Here the CDR3 DNA reads TGTGCCAGCAGCTTAGTCGGCGGGGGCAATCAGCCCCAGCATTTT. The complete variable domain, with remaining parts taken from reference TRBV7-2 and TRBJ1-5, reads GAGVSQSPSNKVTEKGKDVELRCDPISGHTALYWYRQSLGQGLEFLIYFQGNSAPDKSGLPSDRFSAERTGGSVSTLTIQRTQQEDSAVYLCASSLVGGGNQPQHFGDGTRLSIL.

The rearrangement links TRBV18 to TRBJ2-5, with a tentative D call TRBD1 (6 bases). V gave up 1 base and J gave up 5 bases, with 14 bases separating them. From germline, CDR1 is KGHSH and CDR2 LQKENI. The CDR3 runs 15 residues. DNA for the CDR3: TGTGCCAGCTCACCACGATCACAGGGTGCGGAGACCCAGTACTTC. Protein sequence: CASSPRSQGAETQYF.

V usage is TRBV4-1 and J usage is TRBJ1-4; D is perhaps TRBD1 (5 bases). This CDR3 is built from 14 residues. Looked up from germline, CDR1 is MGHRA and CDR2 is YSYEKL. V dropped 3 bases and J dropped 8 bases, with 13 bases sitting between them. CDR3 protein: CASSQEVQGEKLFF. DNA for the CDR3: TGCGCCAGCAGCCAGGAGGTCCAGGGCGAAAAACTGTTTTTT.

This clonotype was seen a few times. The chain uses TRBV19 and TRBJ1-4, with D perhaps TRBD1 (6 bases). The ends were cut back, 3 bases at V and 6 bases at J, with 11 bases in the middle. The CDR3 consists of 14 residues. CDR1 is LNHDA and CDR2 is SQIVND in the germline V gene (reference sequence). In nucleotides, the CDR3 is TGTGCCAGTAGTATGAACGGACAGTATGAAAAACTGTTTTTT. It is translated as CASSMNGQYEKLFF.

The J gene is TRBJ2-1, the V gene TRBV12-3 or TRBV12-4; D not resolved. The CDR3 covers 12 residues. Deletions cut 1 base from V and 12 bases from J, with 10 bases between. CDR3 DNA sequence: TGTGCCAGCAGTTTAGGGCCTATGGGGCAGTTCTTC. Encoded protein: CASSLGPMGQFF.

In this sample, this clonotype turned up many times. CDR3 DNA sequence: TGTGCCAGCTCACCCGGTAACAGGATAGGAGATACGCAGTATTTT. It is translated as CASSPGNRIGDTQYF. The chain joins TRBV18 to TRBJ2-3; D perhaps matches TRBD1 (5 bases). The V gene lost 3 bases and the J gene lost 5 bases, with 15 bases spanning the gap. Germline lookup yields CDR1 KGHSH and CDR2 LQKENI. The CDR3 consists of 15 residues.

This clonotype has a handful of counts. The chain couples TRBV4-3 to TRBJ1-2; maybe TRBD1 (5 bases). The V gene lost 3 bases and the J gene lost 4 bases, with 12 bases spanning the gap. This CDR3 contains 14 residues. The germline CDR1 and CDR2 sequences are LGHNA and YSLEER. CDR3 bases: TGCGCCAGCAGCCAGGACGACAGCACCTATGGCTACACCTTC. Translated: CASSQDDSTYGYTF.

Only a few counts were recorded for this clonotype. The junction departs from germline at one end; a sequencing error may be responsible. As DNA, the CDR3 is TGTGCCAGCAGTTACGGGGACAGAACCATCTTT. This codes for CASSYGDRTIF. J is TRBJ1-6 and V is TRBV6-5, with 7 bases matching TRBD1. This CDR3 is built from 11 residues. CDR1 is MNHEY, CDR2 SVGAGI, per germline.

The chain joins TRBV4-3 to TRBJ1-5; D ambiguous. The CDR3 extends over 17 amino acids. The V end was cut by 0 bases, the J end by 6 bases, with 18 bases between. Germline V lookup: CDR1 LGHNA, CDR2 YSLEER. The CDR3 region is CASSQEIDRSGPQPQHF. The DNA of the CDR3 is TGCGCCAGCAGCCAAGAGATTGACCGATCTGGGCCTCAGCCCCAGCATTTT.

There are a few counts of this clonotype. This chain connects TRBV12-3 or TRBV12-4 to TRBJ2-6; the D is unclear. The CDR3 length is 14 residues. Trimming pared 8 bases from V and 0 bases from J, leaving 8 bases between. CDR3 bases: TGTGCCAGCGGAATTCTCTCTGGGGCCAACGTCCTGACTTTC. This sequence encodes CASGILSGANVLTF.

This clonotype has more than one count but fewer than ten. The V gene is TRBV2, the J gene TRBJ2-1; 15 positions match TRBD2. This CDR3 is built from 13 residues. From germline, CDR1 is SNHLY and CDR2 FYNNEI. The ends lost 8 bases at V and 10 bases at J; junction bases unmatched: 3. The CDR3 DNA sequence: TGTGCCAGCGGGGGACTAGCGGGGGGCGAGCAGTTCTTC. Translating gives CASGGLAGGEQFF. The whole variable domain, filled in from reference TRBV2 and TRBJ2-1, reads EPEVTQTPSHQVTQMGQEVILRCVPISNHLYFYWYRQILGQKVEFLVSFYNNEISEKSEIFDDQFSVERPDGSNFTLKIRSTKLEDSAMYFCASGGLAGGEQFFGPGTRLTVL.

V is TRBV11-1 and J is TRBJ2-7, with D unclear. V shed 1 base and J shed 3 bases, with 7 bases lying between them. Germline values: CDR1 SGHAT, CDR2 FQDESV (reference sequence). The CDR3 sequence is 13 residues long. This CDR3 is CASSLEVSYEQYV. CDR3 nucleotide sequence: TGTGCCAGCAGCTTAGAAGTCAGCTACGAGCAGTACGTC.

This clonotype appeared many times. The chain employs TRBV7-2 and TRBJ2-7; D remains ambiguous. CDR3 length: 14 residues. The V end was cut by 2 bases, the J end by 1 base, with 9 bases between. Germline CDR1 and CDR2: SGHTA and FQGNSA. CDR3: CASSLSQQSYEQYF. The CDR3 DNA is TGTGCCAGCAGCTTATCTCAGCAGTCCTACGAGCAGTACTTC.

This clonotype was detected only a few times. The chain joins TRBV6-6 to TRBJ2-5; the D is unclear. Germline CDR1 and CDR2: MNHNY and SVGAGI (reference sequence). Trimming took off 2 bases at V and 2 bases at J, with 15 bases between the two ends. CDR3 length: 16 residues. The CDR3 region is CASSYSTAGNQETQYF. The CDR3 DNA follows: TGTGCCAGCAGTTACAGCACAGCTGGGAATCAAGAGACCCAGTACTTC.

This clonotype turned up a few times. This chain joins TRBV3-1 and TRBJ2-1; D possibly corresponds to TRBD1 (5 bases). V shed 3 bases and J shed 6 bases, with 12 bases lying between them. The CDR3 is made up of 14 amino acids. Per the germline V gene, CDR1 is LGHDT and CDR2 is YNNKEL (reference sequence). CDR3 sequence: CASSQGRLINEQFF. In DNA, the CDR3 is TGTGCCAGCAGCCAGGGGCGGTTGATCAATGAGCAGTTCTTC.

As DNA, the CDR3 is TGCAGTGCTAGTGGAGGTAGTAGTAGCTCCTACGAGCAGTACGTC. It codes for CSASGGSSSSYEQYV. The chain has TRBV20-1 and TRBJ2-7; maybe TRBD2 (5 bases). In germline, CDR1 is DFQATT, CDR2 SNEGSKA (reference sequence). The CDR3 contains 15 residues. The V end lost 3 bases, the J end lost 0 bases, and 15 bases lay between the germline ends.

This clonotype has more than one count but fewer than ten. This chain connects TRBV15 to TRBJ1-6; 9 nucleotides align to TRBD1. The CDR3 has 15 amino acids. The J segment lost 12 bases and the V segment lost 0 bases, leaving 6 bases of the junction unmatched. From germline, CDR1 is LNHNV and CDR2 YYDKDF (reference sequence). The CDR3 DNA reads TGTGCCACCAGCAGAGATAGGGGACAGGGAGGACCCCTCCACTTT. Its translation: CATSRDRGQGGPLHF.

This clonotype was detected many times. The chain recombines TRBV7-6 with TRBJ2-3, with D possibly being TRBD1 or TRBD2 (5 bases each). Trimming stripped 2 bases from V and 2 bases from J, with 14 bases between. The CDR3 spans 16 residues. Germline V gene lookup returns CDR1 SGHVS and CDR2 FNYEAQ. CDR3 DNA sequence: TGTGCCAGCAGCTTATACACGGGGCGTTCCACAGATACGCAGTATTTT. Its protein is CASSLYTGRSTDTQYF.